The T cell receptor beta chain under discussion was sequenced for a study of cytotoxic CD8 clonotypes in ibrutinib-treated CLL. CDR1 is SGHVS, CDR2 FQNEAQ, per germline. V was trimmed by 1 base and J by 2 bases, leaving 9 bases between them. The CDR3 has 15 residues. PBMCs were cryopreserved, and 2 to 2.5 micrograms of genomic DNA from them went into TCR beta libraries. This clone was recorded only once. The repertoire was sequenced with immunoSEQ multiplex PCR; TCRdb's copy has only in-frame clones and lacks some. The sample contains hundreds of thousands of clones, around 66% of which appear only once.

The chain recombines TRBV7-8 with TRBJ2-1; D not resolved. This receptor was taken from a human donor with chronic lymphocytic leukemia. Sequenced here: PBMCs, sampled after 36 months of ibrutinib treatment. CDR3 nucleotides: TGTGCCAGCAGCTTAGTTAGGGTCGCCTACAATGAGCAGTTCTTC. Its protein is CASSLVRVAYNEQFF.